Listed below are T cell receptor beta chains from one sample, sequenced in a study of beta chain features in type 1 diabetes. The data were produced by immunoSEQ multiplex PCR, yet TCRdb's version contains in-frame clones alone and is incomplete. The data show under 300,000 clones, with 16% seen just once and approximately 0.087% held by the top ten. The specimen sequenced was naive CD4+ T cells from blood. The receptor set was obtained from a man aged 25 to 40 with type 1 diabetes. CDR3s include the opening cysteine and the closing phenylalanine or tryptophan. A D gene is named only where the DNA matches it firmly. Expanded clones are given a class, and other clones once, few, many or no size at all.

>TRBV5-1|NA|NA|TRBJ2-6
CASSLETGANVLTF
TGCGCCAGCAGCTTGGAAACTGGGGCCAACGTCCTGACTTTC
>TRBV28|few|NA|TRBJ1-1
CASSLWQAIKNTEAFF
TGTGCCAGCAGTTTATGGCAGGCAATTAAGAACACTGAAGCTTTCTTT
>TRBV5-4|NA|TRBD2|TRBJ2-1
CASSLGLAGAYSYNEQFF
TGTGCCAGCAGCTTGGGTCTAGCGGGCGCTTACTCCTACAATGAGCAGTTCTTC
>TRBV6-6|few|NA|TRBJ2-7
CASSLGDSYEQYF
TGTGCCAGCAGTTTGGGGGACTCCTACGAGCAGTACTTC
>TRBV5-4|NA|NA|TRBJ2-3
CASSSGVVHTDTQYF
TGTGCCAGCAGCTCTGGAGTGGTGCACACAGATACGCAGTATTTT
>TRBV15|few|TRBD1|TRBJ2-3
CATSREAQGITDTQYF
TGTGCCACCAGCAGAGAAGCACAGGGGATAACAGATACGCAGTATTTT
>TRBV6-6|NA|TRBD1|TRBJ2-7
CASASASGTGSYEQYF
TGTGCCAGCGCTTCAGCCTCCGGGACAGGGTCTTACGAGCAGTACTTC
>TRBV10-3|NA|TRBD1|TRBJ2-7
CASSRGGQVDEQYF
TGTGCCTCCTCCCGAGGGGGACAGGTCGACGAGCAGTACTTC
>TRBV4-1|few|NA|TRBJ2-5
CASSQAGSQETQYF
TGCGCCAGCAGCCAAGCCGGGTCCCAAGAGACCCAGTACTTC
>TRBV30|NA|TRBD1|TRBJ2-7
CAWVGTGVEQYF
TGTGCCTGGGTCGGGACAGGGGTCGAGCAGTACTTC
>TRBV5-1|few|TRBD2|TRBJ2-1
CASSPDGLLAGGNEQFF
TGCGCCAGCAGCCCGGATGGGCTACTAGCGGGAGGAAATGAGCAGTTCTTC
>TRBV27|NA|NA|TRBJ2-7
CASSLSRNSMYEQYF
TGTGCCAGCAGTTTATCGAGGAACAGCATGTACGAGCAGTACTTC
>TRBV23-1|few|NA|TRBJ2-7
CASSQSTASKSYEQYF
TGCGCCAGCAGTCAATCGACAGCGTCAAAGTCCTACGAGCAGTACTTC
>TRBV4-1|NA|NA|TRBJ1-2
CASSQDRLRGYTF
TGCGCCAGCAGCCAAGATAGGTTGCGAGGCTACACCTTC
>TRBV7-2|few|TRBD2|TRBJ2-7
CASSSGLAAYEQYF
TGTGCCAGCAGCTCGGGACTAGCGGCCTACGAGCAGTACTTC
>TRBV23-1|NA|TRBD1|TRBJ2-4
CASRSDLGQGKNIQYF
TGCGCCAGCAGATCTGACTTGGGACAGGGGAAAAACATTCAGTACTTC
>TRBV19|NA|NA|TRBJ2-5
CASSTDRVQETQYF
TGTGCCAGTTCTACGGACAGAGTTCAAGAGACCCAGTACTTC
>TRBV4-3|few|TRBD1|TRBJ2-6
CASSQVWTGASGANVLTF
TGCGCCAGCAGCCAAGTGTGGACAGGGGCCTCTGGGGCCAACGTCCTGACTTTC
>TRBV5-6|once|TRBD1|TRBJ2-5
CASSRLQGMGQETQYF
TGTGCCAGCAGCCGCTTACAGGGGATGGGCCAAGAGACCCAGTACTTC
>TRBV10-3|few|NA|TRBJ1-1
CAISGTTNTEAFF
TGTGCCATCAGTGGGACCACGAACACTGAAGCTTTCTTT
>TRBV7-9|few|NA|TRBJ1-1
CASSLSGTEAFF
TGTGCCAGCAGCTTGTCAGGCACTGAAGCTTTCTTT
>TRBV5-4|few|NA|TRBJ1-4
CASSPAGQLNEKLFF
TGTGCCAGCAGCCCGGCTGGTCAGCTTAATGAAAAACTGTTTTTT
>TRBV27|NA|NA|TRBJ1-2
CASSPRRGYGYTF
TGTGCCAGCAGTCCCCGGAGGGGCTATGGCTACACCTTC
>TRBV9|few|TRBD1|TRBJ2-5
CASSAYTGERETQYF
TGTGCCAGCAGCGCATATACAGGGGAGAGAGAGACCCAGTACTTC
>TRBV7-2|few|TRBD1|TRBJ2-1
CASSLSQGAYNEQFF
TGTGCCAGCAGCTTAAGCCAGGGGGCCTACAATGAGCAGTTCTTC
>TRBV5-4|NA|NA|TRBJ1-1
CASSIQGNTEAFF
TGTGCCAGCAGCATACAGGGTAACACTGAAGCTTTCTTT
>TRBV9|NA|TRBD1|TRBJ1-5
CASSPGDRGLSNQPQHF
TGTGCCAGCAGCCCTGGGGACAGGGGGTTGAGCAATCAGCCCCAGCATTTT
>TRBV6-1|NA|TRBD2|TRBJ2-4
CASSYGLAENIQYF
TGTGCCAGCAGTTATGGACTAGCGGAAAACATTCAGTACTTC
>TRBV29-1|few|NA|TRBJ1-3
CSAQGRIQAGNTIYF
TGCAGCGCCCAAGGGCGGATCCAGGCTGGAAACACCATATATTTT
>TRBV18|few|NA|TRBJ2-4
CASSPRELAKNIQYF
TGTGCCAGCTCCCCAAGGGAGCTAGCCAAAAACATTCAGTACTTC
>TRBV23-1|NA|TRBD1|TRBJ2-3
CASSQHPGQSTDTQYF
TGCGCCAGCAGTCAACATCCGGGACAGAGCACAGATACGCAGTATTTT
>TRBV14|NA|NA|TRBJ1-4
CASSRGNEKLFF
TGTGCCAGCAGCCGAGGGAACGAAAAACTGTTTTTT
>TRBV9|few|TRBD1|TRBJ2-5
CASSAGQGEETQYF
TGTGCCAGCAGCGCCGGACAGGGGGAAGAGACCCAGTACTTC
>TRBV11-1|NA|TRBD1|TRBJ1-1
CASSRDRVTVWAFF
TGTGCCAGCAGCCGGGACAGGGTAACTGTCTGGGCTTTCTTT
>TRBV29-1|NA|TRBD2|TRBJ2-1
CSVEESGGGYNEQFF
TGCAGCGTTGAAGAGAGTGGCGGGGGCTACAATGAGCAGTTCTTC
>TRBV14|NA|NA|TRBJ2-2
CASSQAVGTAGYRPGELFF
TGTGCCAGCAGCCAAGCTGTGGGAACTGCAGGGTATCGTCCCGGGGAGCTGTTTTTT
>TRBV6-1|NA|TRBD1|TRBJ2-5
CASTRDRVQETQYF
TGTGCCAGCACCCGGGACAGAGTCCAAGAGACCCAGTACTTC
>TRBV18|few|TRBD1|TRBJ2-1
CASSPAGGLLNEQFF
TGTGCCAGCTCACCCGCAGGGGGCTTACTCAATGAGCAGTTCTTC
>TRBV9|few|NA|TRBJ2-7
CASSFRGGSSYEQYF
TGTGCCAGCAGTTTCAGAGGGGGGAGCTCCTACGAGCAGTACTTC
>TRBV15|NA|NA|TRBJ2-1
CATGADSYNEQFF
TGTGCCACCGGGGCCGACTCCTACAATGAGCAGTTCTTC
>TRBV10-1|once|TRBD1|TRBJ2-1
CASSGEGARYNEQFF
TGCGCCAGCAGTGGTGAGGGGGCAAGGTACAATGAGCAGTTCTTC
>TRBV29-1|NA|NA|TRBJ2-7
CSVVMYEQYF
TGCAGCGTTGTTATGTACGAGCAGTACTTC
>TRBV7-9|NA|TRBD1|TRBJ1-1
CASSSQGDREDVAFF
TGTGCCAGCAGCTCCCAGGGGGACAGGGAGGATGTAGCTTTCTTT
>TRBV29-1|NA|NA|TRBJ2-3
CSVASGGRFDTQYF
TGCAGCGTTGCTTCCGGGGGACGCTTTGATACGCAGTATTTT
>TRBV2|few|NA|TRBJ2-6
CASSDGGANVLTF
TGTGCCAGCAGTGATGGGGGGGCCAACGTCCTGACTTTC
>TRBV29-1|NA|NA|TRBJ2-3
CSARGQPDTDTQYF
TGCAGCGCCCGAGGACAGCCTGACACAGATACGCAGTATTTT
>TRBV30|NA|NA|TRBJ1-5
CAWSIRNNQPQHF
TGTGCCTGGAGTATCAGAAACAATCAGCCCCAGCATTTT
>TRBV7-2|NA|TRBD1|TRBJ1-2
CASSSQMTGLLSMKGYTF
TGTGCCAGCAGCTCGCAGATGACAGGGCTTCTCTCTATGAAGGGCTACACCTTC
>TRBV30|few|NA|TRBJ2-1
CAWSPRGSYNEQFF
TGTGCCTGGAGTCCTAGGGGATCCTACAATGAGCAGTTCTTC
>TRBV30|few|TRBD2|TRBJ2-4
CAWSLPRRGTRNIQYF
TGTGCCTGGAGCCTCCCCCGCCGAGGGACTAGAAACATTCAGTACTTC
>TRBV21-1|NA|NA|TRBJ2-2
CARPDRVNTGELFF
TGTGCCAGACCGGACAGGGTGAACACCGGGGAGCTGTTTTTT
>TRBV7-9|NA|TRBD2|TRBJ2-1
CASNPAAGRGNEQFF
TGTGCCAGCAACCCCGCTGCCGGGAGGGGGAATGAGCAGTTCTTC
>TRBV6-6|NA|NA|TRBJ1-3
CASSLLPGYGNTIYF
TGTGCCAGCAGCCTACTACCCGGTTACGGAAACACCATATATTTT
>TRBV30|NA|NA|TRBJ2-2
CAWSVRGTGELFF
TGTGCCTGGAGTGTAAGGGGCACCGGGGAGCTGTTTTTT
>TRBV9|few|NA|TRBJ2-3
CASSPFGSPDTQYF
TGTGCCAGCAGCCCGTTCGGGAGCCCAGATACGCAGTATTTT
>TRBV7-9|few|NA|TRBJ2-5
CASSLARETQYF
TGTGCCAGCAGCTTAGCACGGGAGACCCAGTACTTC
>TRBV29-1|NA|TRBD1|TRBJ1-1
CSAPGTGGLRGTEAFF
TGCAGCGCCCCCGGGACAGGGGGCCTTCGAGGCACTGAAGCTTTCTTT
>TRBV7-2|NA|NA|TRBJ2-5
CASSLTGSQETQYF
TGTGCCAGCAGCCTAACAGGGAGTCAAGAGACCCAGTACTTC
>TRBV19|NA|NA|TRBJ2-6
CASNRVNLANVLTF
TGTGCCAGTAATAGGGTCAACTTAGCCAACGTCCTGACTTTC
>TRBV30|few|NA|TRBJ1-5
CAWSVWGLRNQPQHF
TGTGCCTGGAGTGTATGGGGGTTACGCAATCAGCCCCAGCATTTT